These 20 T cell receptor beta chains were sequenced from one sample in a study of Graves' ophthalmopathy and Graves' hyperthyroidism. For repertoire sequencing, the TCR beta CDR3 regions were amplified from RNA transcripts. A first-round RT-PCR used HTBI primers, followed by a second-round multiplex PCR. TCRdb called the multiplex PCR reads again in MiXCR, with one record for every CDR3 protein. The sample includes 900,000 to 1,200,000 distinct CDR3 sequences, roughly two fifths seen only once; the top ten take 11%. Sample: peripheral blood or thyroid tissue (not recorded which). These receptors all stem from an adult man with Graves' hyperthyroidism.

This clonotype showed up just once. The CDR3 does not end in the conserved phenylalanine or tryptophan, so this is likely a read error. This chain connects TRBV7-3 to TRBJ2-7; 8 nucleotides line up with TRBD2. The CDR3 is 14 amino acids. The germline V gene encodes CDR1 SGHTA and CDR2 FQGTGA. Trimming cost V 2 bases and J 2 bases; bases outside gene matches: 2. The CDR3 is CASSLAGGPYEQYL. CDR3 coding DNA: TGTGCCAGCAGCTTAGCGGGAGGTCCCTACGAGCAGTACCTC.

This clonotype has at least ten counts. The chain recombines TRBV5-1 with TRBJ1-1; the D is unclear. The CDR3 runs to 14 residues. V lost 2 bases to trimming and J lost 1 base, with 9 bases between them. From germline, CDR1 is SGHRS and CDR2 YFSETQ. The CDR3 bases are TGCGCCAGCAGCTTAGAACACCAGAACACTGAAGCTTTCTTT. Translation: CASSLEHQNTEAFF. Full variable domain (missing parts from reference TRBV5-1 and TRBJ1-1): KAGVTQTPRYLIKTRGQQVTLSCSPISGHRSVSWYQQTPGQGLQFLFEYFSETQRNKGNFPGRFSGRQFSNSRSEMNVSTLELGDSALYLCASSLEHQNTEAFFGQGTRLTVV.

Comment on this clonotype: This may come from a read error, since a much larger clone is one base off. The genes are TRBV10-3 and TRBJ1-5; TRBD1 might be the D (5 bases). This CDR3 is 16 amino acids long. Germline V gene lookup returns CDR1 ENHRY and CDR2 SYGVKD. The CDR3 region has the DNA TGTACCAGCAGTTACGTTAACCCCAGGGTTGGGCAGCCCCAGCATTTT. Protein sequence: CTSSYVNPRVGQPQHF.

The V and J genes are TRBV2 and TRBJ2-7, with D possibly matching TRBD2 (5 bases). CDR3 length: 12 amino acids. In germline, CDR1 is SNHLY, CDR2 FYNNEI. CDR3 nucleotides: TGTGCTAGAGACGGGATTACCTACGAGCAGTACTTC. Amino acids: CARDGITYEQYF.

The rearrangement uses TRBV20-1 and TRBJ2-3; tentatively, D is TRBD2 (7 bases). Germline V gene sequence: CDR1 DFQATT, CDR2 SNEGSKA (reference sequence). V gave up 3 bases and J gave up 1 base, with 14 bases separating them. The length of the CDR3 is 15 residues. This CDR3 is CSARGGGSGTDTQYF. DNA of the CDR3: TGCAGTGCTAGGGGGGGGGGCAGTGGCACAGATACGCAGTATTTT.

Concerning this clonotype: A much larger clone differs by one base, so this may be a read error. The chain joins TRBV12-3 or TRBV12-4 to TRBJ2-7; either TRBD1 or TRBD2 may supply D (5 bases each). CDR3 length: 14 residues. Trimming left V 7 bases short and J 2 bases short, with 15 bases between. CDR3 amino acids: CASTTGGLTYEQYF. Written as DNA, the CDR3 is TGTGCCAGCACAACAGGCGGACTGACCTACGAGCAGTACTTC.

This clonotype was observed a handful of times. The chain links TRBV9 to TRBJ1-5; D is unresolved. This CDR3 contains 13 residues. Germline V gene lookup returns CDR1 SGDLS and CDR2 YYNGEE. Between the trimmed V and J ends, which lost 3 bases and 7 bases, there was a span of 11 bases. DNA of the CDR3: TGTGCCAGCAGCGGCCCCGGCGGACAGCCCCAGCATTTT. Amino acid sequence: CASSGPGGQPQHF.

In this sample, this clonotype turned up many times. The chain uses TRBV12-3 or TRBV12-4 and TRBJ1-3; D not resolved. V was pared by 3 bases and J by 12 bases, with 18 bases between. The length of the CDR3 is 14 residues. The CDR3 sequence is CASSFRTAETVIYF. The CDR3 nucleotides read TGTGCCAGCAGTTTTCGGACCGCCGAAACAGTCATATATTTT.

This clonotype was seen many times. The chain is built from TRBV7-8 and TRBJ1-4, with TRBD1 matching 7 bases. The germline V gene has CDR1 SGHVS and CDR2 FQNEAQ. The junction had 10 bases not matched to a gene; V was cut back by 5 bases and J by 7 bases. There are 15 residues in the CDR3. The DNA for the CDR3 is TGTGCCAGCAGCAAGCACAGGGGCGGTAGTGAAAAACTGTTTTTT. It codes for CASSKHRGGSEKLFF.

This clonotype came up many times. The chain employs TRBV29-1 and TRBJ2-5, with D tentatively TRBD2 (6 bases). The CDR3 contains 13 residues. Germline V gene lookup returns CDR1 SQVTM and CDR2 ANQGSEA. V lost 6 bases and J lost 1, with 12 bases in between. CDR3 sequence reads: CSVKRGTQETQYF. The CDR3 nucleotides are TGCAGCGTGAAACGGGGGACCCAAGAGACCCAGTACTTC.

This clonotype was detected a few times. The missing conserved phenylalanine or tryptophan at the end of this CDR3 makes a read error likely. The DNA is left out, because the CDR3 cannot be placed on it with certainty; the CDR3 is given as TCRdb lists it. CDR3 sequence reads: CAISDRTV. The J gene is TRBJ2-5, the V gene TRBV10-3; the D segment call TRBD1 is taken from the table without a DNA check. The CDR3 is 8 residues long, counting both termini. Per the germline V gene, CDR1 is ENHRY and CDR2 is SYGVKD.

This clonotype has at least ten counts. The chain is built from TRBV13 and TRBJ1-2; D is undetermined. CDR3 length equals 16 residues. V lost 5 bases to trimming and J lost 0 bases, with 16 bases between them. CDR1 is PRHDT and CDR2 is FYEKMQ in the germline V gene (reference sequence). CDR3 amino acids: CASSLDLDRTNYGYTF. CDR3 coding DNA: TGTGCCAGCAGCCTCGACTTAGACCGGACTAACTATGGCTACACCTTC.

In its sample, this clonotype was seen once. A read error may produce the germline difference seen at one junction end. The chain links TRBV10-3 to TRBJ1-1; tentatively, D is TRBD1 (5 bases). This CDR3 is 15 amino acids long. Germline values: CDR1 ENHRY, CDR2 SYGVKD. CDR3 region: CASSSGGGDPTEAFF. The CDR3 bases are TGTGCCAGCAGTTCTGGGGGAGGGGACCCCACTGAAGCTTTCTTT.

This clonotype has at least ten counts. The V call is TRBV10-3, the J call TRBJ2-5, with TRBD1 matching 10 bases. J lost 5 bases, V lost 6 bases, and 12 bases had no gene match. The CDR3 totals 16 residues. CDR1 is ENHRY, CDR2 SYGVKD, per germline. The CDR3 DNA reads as TGTGCCATCAGCCAACAGACAGGGGGCTTCGTCGAGACCCAGTACTTC. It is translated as CAISQQTGGFVETQYF.

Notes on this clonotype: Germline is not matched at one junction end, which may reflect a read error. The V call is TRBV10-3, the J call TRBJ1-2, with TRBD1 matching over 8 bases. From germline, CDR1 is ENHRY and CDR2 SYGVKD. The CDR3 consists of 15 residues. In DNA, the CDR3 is TGTGCCAGCAGTGGACAGGGCCCAAGCGCCCCAGGCTACACCTTC. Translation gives CASSGQGPSAPGYTF.

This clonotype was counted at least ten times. CDR3 sequence reads: CASSRANNQPQHF. In DNA form, the CDR3 reads TGTGCCAGCAGTCGGGCTAACAATCAGCCCCAGCATTTT. The chain uses TRBV12-3 or TRBV12-4 and TRBJ1-5, with unresolved D. Trimming took 5 bases from V and 3 from J, leaving 8 bases between them. The CDR3 totals 13 residues.

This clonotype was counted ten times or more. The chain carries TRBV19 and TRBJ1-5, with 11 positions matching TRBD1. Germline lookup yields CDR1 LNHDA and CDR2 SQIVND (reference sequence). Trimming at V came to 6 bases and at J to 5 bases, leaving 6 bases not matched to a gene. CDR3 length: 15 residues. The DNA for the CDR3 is TGTGCCAGTAGGCGGACAGGGGGCGCGGATCAGCCCCAGCATTTT. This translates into CASRRTGGADQPQHF.

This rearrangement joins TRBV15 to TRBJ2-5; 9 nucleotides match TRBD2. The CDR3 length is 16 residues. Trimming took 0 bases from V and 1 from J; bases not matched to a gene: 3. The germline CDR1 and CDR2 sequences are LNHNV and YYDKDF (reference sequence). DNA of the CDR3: TGTGCCACCAGCAGAGACGGGACTAGCATCCAAGAGACCCAGTACTTC. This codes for CATSRDGTSIQETQYF.

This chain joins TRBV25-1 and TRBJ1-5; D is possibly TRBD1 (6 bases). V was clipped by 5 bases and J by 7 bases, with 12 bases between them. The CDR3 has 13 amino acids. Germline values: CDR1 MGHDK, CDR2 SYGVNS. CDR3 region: CASSYPGHQPQHF. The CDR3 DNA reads TGTGCCAGCAGTTACCCGGGACACCAGCCCCAGCATTTT.

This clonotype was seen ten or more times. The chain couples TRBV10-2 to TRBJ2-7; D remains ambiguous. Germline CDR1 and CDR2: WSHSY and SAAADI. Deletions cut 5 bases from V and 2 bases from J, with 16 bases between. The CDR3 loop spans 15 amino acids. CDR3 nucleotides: TGCGCCAGCAGTCCGACCCCGTCTTCCACCTACGAGCAGTACTTC. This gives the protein CASSPTPSSTYEQYF.